This T cell receptor (beta chain) originates from a study of read filtering for tumor transcriptome and immune sequencing. This clonotype was counted at least ten times. Its antigen is as yet unknown. The V and J ends lost 4 bases and 1 base respectively, with 14 bases between them. This CDR3 spans 15 amino acids. Germline V lookup: CDR1 SGHRS, CDR2 YFSETQ. Overall study results and limits: Correlation between methods rose after single-read clonotypes were removed. Roughly 79% of IR-seq clonotypes had one read, totaling about 3.5% of reads; RNA-seq: around 70% and 40%. Even smaller IR-seq throughput identified most shared clonotypes.

From roughly 390 ng of RNA, a library with molecular barcoded alpha/delta and beta/gamma adaptors was made. TCRdb re-analysed the reads in MiXCR, keeping a single row per CDR3 protein. Of about 38,000 distinct CDR3 sequences listed, about 13% were seen once; the top ten hold about 30%. The source material was a population of CD138-negative cells sorted from bone marrow. The sequence was obtained from a donor aged 40 or over with multiple myeloma. The chain couples TRBV5-1 to TRBJ2-5; D unclear. The CDR3 nucleotides are TGCGCCAGCAGCGCTGACCCCGGCCGCCAAGAGACCCAGTACTTC. Protein product: CASSADPGRQETQYF.